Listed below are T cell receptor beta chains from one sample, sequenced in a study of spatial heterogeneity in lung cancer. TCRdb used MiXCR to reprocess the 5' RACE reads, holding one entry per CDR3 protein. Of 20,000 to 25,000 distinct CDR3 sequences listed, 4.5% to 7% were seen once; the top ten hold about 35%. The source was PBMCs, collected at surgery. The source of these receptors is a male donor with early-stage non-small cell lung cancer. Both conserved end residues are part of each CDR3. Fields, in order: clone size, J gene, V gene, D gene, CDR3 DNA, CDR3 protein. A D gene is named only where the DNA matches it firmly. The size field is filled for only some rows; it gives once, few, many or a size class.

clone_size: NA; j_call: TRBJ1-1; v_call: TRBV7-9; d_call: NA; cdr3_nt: TGTGCCAGCAGCGGGACGGTAACCTGGGGCACTGAAGCTTTCTTT; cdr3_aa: CASSGTVTWGTEAFF
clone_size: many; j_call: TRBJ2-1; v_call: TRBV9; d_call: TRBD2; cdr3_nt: TGTGCCAGCAGCCTAGCGGGGAGCTCCTACAATGAGCAGTTCTTC; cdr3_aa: CASSLAGSSYNEQFF
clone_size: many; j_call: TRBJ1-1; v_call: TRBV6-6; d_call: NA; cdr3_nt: TGTGCCAGCAGTTATAGGGGGAGGAACACTGAAGCTTTCTTT; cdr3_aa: CASSYRGRNTEAFF
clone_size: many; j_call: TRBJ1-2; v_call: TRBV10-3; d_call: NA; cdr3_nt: TGTGCCATCAGTGCGAGGAGGGGAGAAACTAACTATGGCTACACCTTC; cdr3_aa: CAISARRGETNYGYTF
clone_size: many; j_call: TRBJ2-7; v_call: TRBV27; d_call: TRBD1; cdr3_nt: TGTGCCAGCAGGTCCGGGACAGGTTCCTACGAGCAGTACTTC; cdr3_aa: CASRSGTGSYEQYF
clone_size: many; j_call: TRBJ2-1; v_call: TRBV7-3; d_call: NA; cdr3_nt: TGTGCCAGCAGCTCCGCGTCTATGCGTTTAGGCAATGAGCAGTTCTTC; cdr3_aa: CASSSASMRLGNEQFF
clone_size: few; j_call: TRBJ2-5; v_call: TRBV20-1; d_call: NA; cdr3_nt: TGCAGTGCTAGAGATTGGGCGATTGGGGAGACCCAGTACTTC; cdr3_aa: CSARDWAIGETQYF
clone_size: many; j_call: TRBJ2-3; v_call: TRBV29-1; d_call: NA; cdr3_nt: TGCAGCGTAAGGGCAGGGAGGATCACAGATACGCAGTATTTT; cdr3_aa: CSVRAGRITDTQYF
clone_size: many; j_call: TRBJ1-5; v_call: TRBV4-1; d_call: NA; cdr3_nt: TGCGCCAGCAGCCTGGAACCAAACAATCAGCCCCAGCATTTT; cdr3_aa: CASSLEPNNQPQHF
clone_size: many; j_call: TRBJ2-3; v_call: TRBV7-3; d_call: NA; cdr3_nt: TGTGCCAGCAGCCCCTCCCTTAGCACAGATACGCAGTATTTT; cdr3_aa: CASSPSLSTDTQYF
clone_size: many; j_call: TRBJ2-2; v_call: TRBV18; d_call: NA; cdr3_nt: TGTGCCAGCTCACGGGACACCGGGGAGCTGTTTTTT; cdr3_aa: CASSRDTGELFF
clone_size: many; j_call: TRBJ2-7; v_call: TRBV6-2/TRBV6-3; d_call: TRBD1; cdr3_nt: TGTGCCAGCGTAGAGTCGACAGGGAAAATCTACGAGCAGTACTTC; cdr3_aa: CASVESTGKIYEQYF
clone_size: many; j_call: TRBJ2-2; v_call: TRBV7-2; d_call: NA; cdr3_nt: TGTGCCAGCAGCTACGAAACCGGGGAGCTGTTTTTT; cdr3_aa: CASSYETGELFF
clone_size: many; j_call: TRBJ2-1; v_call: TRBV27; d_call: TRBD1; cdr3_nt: TGTGCCAGCAGTTCAGGGGGCTCCTACAATGAGCAGTTCTTC; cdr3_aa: CASSSGGSYNEQFF
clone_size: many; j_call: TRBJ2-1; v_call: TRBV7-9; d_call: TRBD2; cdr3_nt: TGTGCCAGCAGCTTACGGCCTAGCGGGGTGAATGAGCAGTTCTTC; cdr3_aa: CASSLRPSGVNEQFF
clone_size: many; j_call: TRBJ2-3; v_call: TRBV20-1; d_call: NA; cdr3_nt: TGCAGTGCTATGTGGTGGGATACGCAGTATTTT; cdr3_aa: CSAMWWDTQYF
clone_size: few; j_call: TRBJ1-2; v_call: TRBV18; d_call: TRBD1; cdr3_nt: TGTGCCAGCTCACCCAGACCCCGACAGGGGGCCGATGGCTACACCTTC; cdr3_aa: CASSPRPRQGADGYTF
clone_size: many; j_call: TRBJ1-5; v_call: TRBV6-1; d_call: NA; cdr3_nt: TGTGCCAGCAGAGGACAGATTATAAATCAGCCCCAGCATTTT; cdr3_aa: CASRGQIINQPQHF
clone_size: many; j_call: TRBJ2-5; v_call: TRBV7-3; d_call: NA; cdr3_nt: TGTGCCAGCAGCTGGAAGGGACCTCCGAGGACCCGCTTAGGGACCCAGTACTTC; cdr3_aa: CASSWKGPPRTRLGTQYF
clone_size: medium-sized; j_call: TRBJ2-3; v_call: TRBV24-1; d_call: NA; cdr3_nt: TGTGCCACCAGTGATCCGCACCTGACAGGCACAGATACGCAGTATTTT; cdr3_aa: CATSDPHLTGTDTQYF
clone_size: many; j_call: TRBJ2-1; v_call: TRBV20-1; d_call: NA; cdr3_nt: TGCAGTGCTAGAGATTCCAGGGGAATGGGTGAGCAGTTCTTC; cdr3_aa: CSARDSRGMGEQFF
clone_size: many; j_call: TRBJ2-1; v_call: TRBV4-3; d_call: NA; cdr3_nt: TGCGCCAGCAGCCAGGACGTTACTCGCGGGATCTACAATGAGCAGTTCTTC; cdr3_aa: CASSQDVTRGIYNEQFF
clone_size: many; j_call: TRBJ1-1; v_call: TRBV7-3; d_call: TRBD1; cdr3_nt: TGTGCCAGCAGCCAATCCCCGGACAGGGCGAACACTGAAGCTTTCTTT; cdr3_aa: CASSQSPDRANTEAFF
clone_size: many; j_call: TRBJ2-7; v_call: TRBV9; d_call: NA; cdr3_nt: TGTGCCAGCAGCTCACATGGACGCAGCTACGAGCAGTACTTC; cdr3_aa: CASSSHGRSYEQYF
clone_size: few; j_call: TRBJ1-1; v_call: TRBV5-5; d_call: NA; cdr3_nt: TGTGCCAGCAGCCGAGGGGCCTCTACAGCGAACACTGAAGCTTTCTTT; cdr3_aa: CASSRGASTANTEAFF
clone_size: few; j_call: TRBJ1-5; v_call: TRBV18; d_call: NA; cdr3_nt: TGTGCCAGCTCACCAGGGGGGTTGGATCAGCCCCAGCATTTT; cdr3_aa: CASSPGGLDQPQHF
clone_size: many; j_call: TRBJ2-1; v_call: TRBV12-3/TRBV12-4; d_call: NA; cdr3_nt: TGTGCCAGCCGTTTCTTCGGCGATGAGCAGTTCTTC; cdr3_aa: CASRFFGDEQFF
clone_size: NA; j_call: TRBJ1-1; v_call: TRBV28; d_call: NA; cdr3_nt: TGTGCCAGCAGTTCCGCCGGGACGGTGAACACTGAAGCTTTCTTT; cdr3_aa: CASSSAGTVNTEAFF
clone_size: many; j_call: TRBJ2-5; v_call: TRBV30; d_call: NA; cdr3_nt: TGTGCCCGCGGCGCAGGGGGGCACCAAGAGACCCAGTACTTC; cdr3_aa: CARGAGGHQETQYF
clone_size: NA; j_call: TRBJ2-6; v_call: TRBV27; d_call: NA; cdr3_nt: TGTGCCAGCAGTTTACCGACCAGGGCCCCCTCTGGGGCCAACGTCCTGACTTTC; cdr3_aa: CASSLPTRAPSGANVLTF
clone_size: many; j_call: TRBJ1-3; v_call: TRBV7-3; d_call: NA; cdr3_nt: TGTGCCAGCAGCTTAGGTCCGGGGGGAAACACCATATATTTT; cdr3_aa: CASSLGPGGNTIYF
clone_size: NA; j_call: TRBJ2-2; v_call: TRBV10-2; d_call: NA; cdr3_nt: TGCGCCAGCAGAGCAGCCGGGCCCGGGGAGCTGTTTTTT; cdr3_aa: CASRAAGPGELFF
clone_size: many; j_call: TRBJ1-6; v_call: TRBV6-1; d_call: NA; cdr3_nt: TGTGCCAGCAGTGAAGCCCCCCTCCACTTT; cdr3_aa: CASSEAPLHF
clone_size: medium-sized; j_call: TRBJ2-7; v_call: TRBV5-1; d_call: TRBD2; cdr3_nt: TGCGCCAGCAGCTTCCTAGCGGGGGCGCGAGAGCAGTACTTC; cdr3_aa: CASSFLAGAREQYF
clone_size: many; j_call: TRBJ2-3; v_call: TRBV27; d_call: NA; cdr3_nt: TGTGCCAGCGCCCTGGGCCAGGATACGCAGTATTTT; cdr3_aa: CASALGQDTQYF
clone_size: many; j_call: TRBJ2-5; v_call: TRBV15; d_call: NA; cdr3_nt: TGTGCCACCAGCAGAGATGTGGAGACCCAGTACTTC; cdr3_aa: CATSRDVETQYF
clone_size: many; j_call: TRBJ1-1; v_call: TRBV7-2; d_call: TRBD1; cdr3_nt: TGTGCCAGCAGCTTAGCGCAGGGGGGGCGTTCAGCTTTCTTT; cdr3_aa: CASSLAQGGRSAFF
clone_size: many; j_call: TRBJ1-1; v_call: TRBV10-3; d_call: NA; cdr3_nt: TGTGCCATCGGGGGATTGAACACTGAAGCTTTCTTT; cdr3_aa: CAIGGLNTEAFF
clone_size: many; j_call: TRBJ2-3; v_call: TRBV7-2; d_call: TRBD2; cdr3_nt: TGTGCCAGCAGCCCCTCGGGGACTAGATCCACAGATACGCAGTATTTT; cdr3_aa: CASSPSGTRSTDTQYF
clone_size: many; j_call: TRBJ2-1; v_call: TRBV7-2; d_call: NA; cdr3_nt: TGTGCCAGCAGCCGATCCCTTAGCGGCAATGAGCAGTTCTTC; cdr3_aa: CASSRSLSGNEQFF
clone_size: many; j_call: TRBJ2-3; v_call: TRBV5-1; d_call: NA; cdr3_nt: TGCGCCAGCAGCTTAGGTGCTTTCACAGATACGCAGTATTTT; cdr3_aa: CASSLGAFTDTQYF
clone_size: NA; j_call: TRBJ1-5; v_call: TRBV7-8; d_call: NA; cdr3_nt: TGTGCCAGCAGCCGGGCGGGGGGTAATCAGCCCCAGCATTTT; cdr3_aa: CASSRAGGNQPQHF
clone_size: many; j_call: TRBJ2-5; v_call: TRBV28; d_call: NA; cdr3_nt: TGTGCCAGCAGCTCGGCGACAGCCTCAGACGAGACCCAGTACTTC; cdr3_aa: CASSSATASDETQYF
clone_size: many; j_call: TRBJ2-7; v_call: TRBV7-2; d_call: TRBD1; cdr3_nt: TGTGCCAGCAGCTTTGACGGGACAGGGGCCTACGAGCAGTACTTC; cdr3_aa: CASSFDGTGAYEQYF
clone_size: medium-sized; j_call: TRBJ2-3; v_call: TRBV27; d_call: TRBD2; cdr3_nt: TGTGCCAGCACCCCGGGGAGGGAGAGGGGCACAGATACGCAGTATTTT; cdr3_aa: CASTPGRERGTDTQYF